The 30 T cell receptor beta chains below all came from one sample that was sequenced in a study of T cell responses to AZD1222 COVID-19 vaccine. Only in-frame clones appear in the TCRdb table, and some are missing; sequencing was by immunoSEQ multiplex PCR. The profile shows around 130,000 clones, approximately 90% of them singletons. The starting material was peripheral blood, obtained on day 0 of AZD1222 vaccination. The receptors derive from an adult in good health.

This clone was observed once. CDR3 nucleotides: TGTGCCAGCAGCGTAGACGGGGGCCGTAACAATGAGCAGTTCTTC. Translating gives CASSVDGGRNNEQFF. The gene calls are TRBV9 and TRBJ2-1, with D perhaps being TRBD1 or TRBD2 (6 bases each). The germline V and J ends were trimmed by 0 bases and 5 bases, with 12 bases remaining between them. CDR1 SGDLS and CDR2 YYNGEE come from the germline V gene. CDR3 length: 15 amino acids.

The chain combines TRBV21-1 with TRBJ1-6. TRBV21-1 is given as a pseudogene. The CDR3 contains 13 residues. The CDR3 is CASRGNYNSPLHF. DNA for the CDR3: TGTGCCAGCAGGGGTAACTATAATTCACCCCTCCACTTT.

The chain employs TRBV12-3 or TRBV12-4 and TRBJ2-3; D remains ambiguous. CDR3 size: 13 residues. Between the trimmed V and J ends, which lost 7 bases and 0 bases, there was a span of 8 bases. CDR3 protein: CASNIRSTDTQYF. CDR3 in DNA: TGTGCCAGCAATATCCGAAGCACAGATACGCAGTATTTT.

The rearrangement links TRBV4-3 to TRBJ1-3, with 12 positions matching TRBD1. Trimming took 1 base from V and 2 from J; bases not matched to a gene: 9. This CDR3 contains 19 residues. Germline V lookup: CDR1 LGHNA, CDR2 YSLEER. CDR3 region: CASSQGGQGAITAGNTIYF. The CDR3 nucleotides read TGCGCCAGCAGCCAAGGGGGACAGGGGGCTATCACAGCTGGAAACACCATATATTTT.

The CDR3 region is CASSLSGVGQPQHF. CDR3 in DNA: TGTGCCAGCAGTTTATCGGGGGTAGGTCAGCCCCAGCATTTT. The V call is TRBV27, the J call TRBJ1-5, with a weak D call TRBD1 (5 bases). Trimming shortened V by 0 bases and J by 6 bases, and 9 bases separated the two germline ends. Germline assignment: CDR1 MNHEY and CDR2 SMNVEV (reference sequence). The CDR3 extends over 14 amino acids.

This CDR3 reads CASSRQGEGQPQHF. In DNA, the CDR3 is TGTGCCAGCAGCAGACAGGGTGAGGGACAGCCCCAGCATTTT. The chain recombines TRBV6-5 with TRBJ1-5; 7 bases match TRBD1. J was trimmed by 7 bases and V by 6 bases; bases with no gene match: 9. CDR1 and CDR2 (germline): MNHEY, SVGAGI. This CDR3 has 14 amino acids.

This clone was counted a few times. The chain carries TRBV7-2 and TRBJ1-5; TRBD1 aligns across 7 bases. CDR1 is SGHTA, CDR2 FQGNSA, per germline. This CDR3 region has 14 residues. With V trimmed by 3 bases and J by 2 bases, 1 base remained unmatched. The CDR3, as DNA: TGTGCCAGCAGCTTCACAGGGGGCAATCAGCCCCAGCATTTT. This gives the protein CASSFTGGNQPQHF.

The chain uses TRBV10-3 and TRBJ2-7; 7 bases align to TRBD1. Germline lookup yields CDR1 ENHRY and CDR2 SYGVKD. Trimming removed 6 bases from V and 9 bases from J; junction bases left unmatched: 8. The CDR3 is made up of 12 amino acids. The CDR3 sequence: CAISPGSGGQYF. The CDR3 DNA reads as TGTGCCATCAGCCCCGGTTCAGGGGGGCAGTACTTC.

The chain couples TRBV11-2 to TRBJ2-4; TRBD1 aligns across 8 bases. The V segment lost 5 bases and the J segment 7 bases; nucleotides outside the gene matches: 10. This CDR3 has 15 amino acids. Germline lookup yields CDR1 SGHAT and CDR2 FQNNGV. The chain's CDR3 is CASSLQGAVGNIQYF. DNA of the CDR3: TGTGCCAGCAGCCTCCAGGGGGCGGTAGGGAACATTCAGTACTTC.

The CDR3 DNA is TGTGCCAGCAGTTTGGGGTACGGGGAGGCTAACTATGGCTACACCTTC. This encodes CASSLGYGEANYGYTF. The chain uses TRBV28 and TRBJ1-2; D gene uncertain. V shed 3 bases and J shed 0 bases, with 14 bases lying between them. The CDR3 totals 16 residues. Germline V gene lookup returns CDR1 MDHEN and CDR2 SYDVKM.

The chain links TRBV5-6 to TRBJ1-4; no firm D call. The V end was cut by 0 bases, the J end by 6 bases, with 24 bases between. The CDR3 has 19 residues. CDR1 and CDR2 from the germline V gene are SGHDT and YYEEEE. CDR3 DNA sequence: TGTGCCAGCAGCTTGGCCGTGGCAGGAGGGAATTTCGGAGATGAAAAACTGTTTTTT. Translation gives CASSLAVAGGNFGDEKLFF.

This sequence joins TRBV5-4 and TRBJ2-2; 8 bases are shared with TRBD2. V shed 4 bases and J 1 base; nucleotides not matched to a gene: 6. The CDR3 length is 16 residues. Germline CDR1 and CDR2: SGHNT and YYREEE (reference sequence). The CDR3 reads CASSPLAGRNTGELFF. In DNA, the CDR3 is TGTGCCAGCAGCCCCTTAGCGGGGAGGAACACCGGGGAGCTGTTTTTT.

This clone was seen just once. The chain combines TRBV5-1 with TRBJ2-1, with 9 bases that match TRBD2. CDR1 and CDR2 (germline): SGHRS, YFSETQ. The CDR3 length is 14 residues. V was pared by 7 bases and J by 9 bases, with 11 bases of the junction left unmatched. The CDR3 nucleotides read TGCGCCAGCGCCGAGGGGCGGGGGGGCATTGAGCAGTTCTTC. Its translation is CASAEGRGGIEQFF.

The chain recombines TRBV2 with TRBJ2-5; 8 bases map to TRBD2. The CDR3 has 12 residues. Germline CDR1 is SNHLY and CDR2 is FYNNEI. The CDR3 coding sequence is TGTGTAATAAGGGAGCGGGGGACCTTTCAGTACTTC. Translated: CVIRERGTFQYF.

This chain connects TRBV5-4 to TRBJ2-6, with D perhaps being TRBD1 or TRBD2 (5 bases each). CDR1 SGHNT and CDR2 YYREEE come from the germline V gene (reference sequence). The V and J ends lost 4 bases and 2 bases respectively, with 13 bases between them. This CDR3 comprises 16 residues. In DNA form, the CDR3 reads TGTGCCAGCAGCCCTCGAGGGGAAACTGGGGCCAACGTCCTGACTTTC. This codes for CASSPRGETGANVLTF.

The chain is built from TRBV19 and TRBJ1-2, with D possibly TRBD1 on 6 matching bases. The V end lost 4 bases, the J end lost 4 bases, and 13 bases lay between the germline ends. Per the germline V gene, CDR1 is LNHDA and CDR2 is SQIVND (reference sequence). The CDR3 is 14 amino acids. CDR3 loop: CASSKGGIAYGYTF. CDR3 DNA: TGTGCCAGTAGTAAGGGGGGTATTGCCTATGGCTACACCTTC.

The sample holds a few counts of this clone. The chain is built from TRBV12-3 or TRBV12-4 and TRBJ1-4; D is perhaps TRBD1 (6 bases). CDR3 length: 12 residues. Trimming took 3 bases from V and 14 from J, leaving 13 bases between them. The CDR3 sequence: CASSFEWGALFF. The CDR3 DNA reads TGTGCCAGCAGTTTTGAGTGGGGGGCCCTGTTTTTT.

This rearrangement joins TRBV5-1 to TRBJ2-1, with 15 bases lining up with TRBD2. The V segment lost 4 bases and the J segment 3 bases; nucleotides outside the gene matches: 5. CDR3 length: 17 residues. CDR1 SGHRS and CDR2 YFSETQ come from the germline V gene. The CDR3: CASSTGLAGGRYNEQFF. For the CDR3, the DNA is TGCGCCAGCAGCACCGGACTAGCGGGAGGGCGCTACAATGAGCAGTTCTTC.

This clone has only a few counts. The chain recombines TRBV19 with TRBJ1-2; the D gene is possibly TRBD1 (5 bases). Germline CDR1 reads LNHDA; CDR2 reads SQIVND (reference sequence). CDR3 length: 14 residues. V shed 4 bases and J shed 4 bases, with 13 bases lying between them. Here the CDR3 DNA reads TGTGCCAGTAGTACAGCAGGGCGCGGCTATGGCTACACCTTC. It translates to CASSTAGRGYGYTF.

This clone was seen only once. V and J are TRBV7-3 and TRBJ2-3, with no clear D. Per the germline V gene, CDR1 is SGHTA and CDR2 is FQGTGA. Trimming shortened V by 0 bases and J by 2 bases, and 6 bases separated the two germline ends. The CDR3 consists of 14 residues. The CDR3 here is CASSLTGITDTQYF. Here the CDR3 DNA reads TGTGCCAGCAGCTTAACAGGGATCACAGATACGCAGTATTTT.

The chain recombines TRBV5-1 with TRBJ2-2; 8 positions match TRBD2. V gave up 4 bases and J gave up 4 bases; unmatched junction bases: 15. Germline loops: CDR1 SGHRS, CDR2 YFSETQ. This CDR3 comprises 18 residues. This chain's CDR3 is CASSEETSALMLTGELFF. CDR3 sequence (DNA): TGCGCCAGCAGCGAGGAGACTAGCGCGTTGATGCTCACCGGGGAGCTGTTTTTT.

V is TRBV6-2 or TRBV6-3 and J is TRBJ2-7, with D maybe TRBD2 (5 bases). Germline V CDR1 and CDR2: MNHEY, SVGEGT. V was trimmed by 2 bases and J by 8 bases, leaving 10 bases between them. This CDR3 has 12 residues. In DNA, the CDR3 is TGTGCCAGCAGTTACGTAGGCGGGCAGCAGTACTTC. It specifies CASSYVGGQQYF.

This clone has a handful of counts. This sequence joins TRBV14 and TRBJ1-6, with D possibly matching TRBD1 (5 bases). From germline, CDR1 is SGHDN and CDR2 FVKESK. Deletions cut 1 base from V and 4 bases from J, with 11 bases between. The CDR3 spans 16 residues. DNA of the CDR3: TGTGCCAGCAGCCAAGGTGACAGAAGATATAATTCACCCCTCCACTTT. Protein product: CASSQGDRRYNSPLHF.

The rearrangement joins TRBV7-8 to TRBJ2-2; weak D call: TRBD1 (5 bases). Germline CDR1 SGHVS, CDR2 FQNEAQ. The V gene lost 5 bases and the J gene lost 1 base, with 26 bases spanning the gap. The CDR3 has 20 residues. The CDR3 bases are TGTGCCAGCAGCCCGTTTCTTAAGGGGCGCAGTCGAGGGAACACCGGGGAGCTGTTTTTT. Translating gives CASSPFLKGRSRGNTGELFF.

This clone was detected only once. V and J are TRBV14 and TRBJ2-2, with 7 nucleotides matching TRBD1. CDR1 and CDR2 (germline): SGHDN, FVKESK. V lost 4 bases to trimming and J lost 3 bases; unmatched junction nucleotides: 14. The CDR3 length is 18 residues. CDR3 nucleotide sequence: TGTGCCAGCAGCCCTTTGGCGGCTGGGACAGCCCACACCGGGGAGCTGTTTTTT. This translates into CASSPLAAGTAHTGELFF.

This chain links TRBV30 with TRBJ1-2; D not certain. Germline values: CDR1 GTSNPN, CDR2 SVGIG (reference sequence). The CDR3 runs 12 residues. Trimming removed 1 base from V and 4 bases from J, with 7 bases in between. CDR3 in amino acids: CAWSGWAYGYTF. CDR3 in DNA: TGTGCCTGGAGTGGTTGGGCCTATGGCTACACCTTC.

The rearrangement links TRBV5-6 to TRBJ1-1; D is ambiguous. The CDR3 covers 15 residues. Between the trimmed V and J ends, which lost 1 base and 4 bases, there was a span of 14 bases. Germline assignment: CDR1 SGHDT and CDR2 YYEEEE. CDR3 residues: CASSLRVQFATEAFF. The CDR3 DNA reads TGTGCCAGCAGCTTGAGGGTACAGTTTGCCACTGAAGCTTTCTTT.

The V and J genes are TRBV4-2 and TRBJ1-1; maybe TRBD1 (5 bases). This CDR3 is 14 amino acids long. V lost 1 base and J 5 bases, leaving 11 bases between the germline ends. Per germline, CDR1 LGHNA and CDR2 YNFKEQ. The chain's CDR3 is CASSQVRGDTEAFF. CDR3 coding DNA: TGTGCCAGCAGCCAAGTTAGAGGGGATACTGAAGCTTTCTTT.

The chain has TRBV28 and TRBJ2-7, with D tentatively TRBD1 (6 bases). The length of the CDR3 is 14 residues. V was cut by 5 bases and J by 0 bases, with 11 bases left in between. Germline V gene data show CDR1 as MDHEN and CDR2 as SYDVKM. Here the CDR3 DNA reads TGTGCCAGCAGTCAAAGGACAGCCTCCTACGAGCAGTACTTC. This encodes CASSQRTASYEQYF.

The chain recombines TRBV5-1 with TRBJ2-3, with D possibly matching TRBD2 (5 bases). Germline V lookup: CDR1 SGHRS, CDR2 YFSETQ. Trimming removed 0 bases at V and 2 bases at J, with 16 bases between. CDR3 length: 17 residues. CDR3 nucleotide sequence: TGCGCCAGCAGCTTGGAGGGCGGGCGTAAATTCACAGATACGCAGTATTTT. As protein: CASSLEGGRKFTDTQYF.